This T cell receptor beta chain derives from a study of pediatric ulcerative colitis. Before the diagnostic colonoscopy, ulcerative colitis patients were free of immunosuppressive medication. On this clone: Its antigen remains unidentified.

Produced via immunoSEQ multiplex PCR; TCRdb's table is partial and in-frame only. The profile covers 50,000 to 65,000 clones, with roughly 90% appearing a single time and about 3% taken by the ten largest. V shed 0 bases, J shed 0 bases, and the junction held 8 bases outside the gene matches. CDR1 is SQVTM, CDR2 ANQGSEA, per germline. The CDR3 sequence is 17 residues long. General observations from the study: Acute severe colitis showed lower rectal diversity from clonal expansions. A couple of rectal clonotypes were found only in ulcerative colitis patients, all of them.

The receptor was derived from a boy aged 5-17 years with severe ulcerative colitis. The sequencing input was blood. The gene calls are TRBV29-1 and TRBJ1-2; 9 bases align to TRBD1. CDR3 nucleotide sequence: TGCAGCGTTGAAGATACCGGGACAGGGACAGCTAACTATGGCTACACCTTC. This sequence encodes CSVEDTGTGTANYGYTF.